A selection of T cell receptor beta chains follows, all from one sample in a study of blood T cells in healthy people across ages. From the 5' RACE reads, TCRdb called clonotypes with MiXCR, one entry per CDR3 protein. Of 600,000 or so distinct CDR3 sequences in the sample, roughly 43% are singletons; the top ten hold 20% to 25%. Sequencing was carried out using blood. Receptors were obtained from a man at least 80 years old in good health. CDR3s include the opening cysteine and the closing phenylalanine or tryptophan. A D gene is named only where the DNA matches it firmly. For some rows the clone size is stated as once, few or many, or as a class when expanded; others skip it.

>-|TRBJ2-3|TRBV7-2|-
TGTGCCAGCAGCTTAGGGTTAGATTCAGATACGCAGTATTTT
CASSLGLDSDTQYF
>-|TRBJ2-1|TRBV12-3/TRBV12-4|TRBD2
TGTGCCAGCAAGGCGGGACTAGGAGCCCTCCATGAGCAGTTCTTC
CASKAGLGALHEQFF
>-|TRBJ1-1|TRBV7-2|-
TGTGCCAGCAGCTTTTCCTTTGAAGCTTTCTTT
CASSFSFEAFF
>few|TRBJ2-3|TRBV4-1|-
TGCGCCAGCAGCCAAGACCCGGGTCCCACAGATACGCAGTATTTT
CASSQDPGPTDTQYF
>few|TRBJ2-3|TRBV7-2|-
TGTGCCAGCAGCTTAACGCGGTCTAGCACAGATACGCAGTATTTT
CASSLTRSSTDTQYF
>-|TRBJ1-5|TRBV2|-
TGTGCCAGCAGTGGCGGGGAACAGCCCCAGCATTTT
CASSGGEQPQHF
>-|TRBJ2-7|TRBV5-1|-
TGCGCCAGCAGCTTGTACGGGGTCGGCCCTGGCGAGCAGTACTTC
CASSLYGVGPGEQYF
>few|TRBJ2-5|TRBV7-7|-
TGTGCTAGCAGCTTAGCTTTATCGGAGACCCAGTACTTC
CASSLALSETQYF
>-|TRBJ2-7|TRBV7-2|-
TGTGCCAGCAGCTTATGGGGGTTGTCCTACGAGCAGTACTTC
CASSLWGLSYEQYF
>-|TRBJ2-5|TRBV7-2|-
TGTGCCAGCAGCTTAAATGAGGGTCGTCGGGAGACCCAGTACTTC
CASSLNEGRRETQYF
>few|TRBJ2-3|TRBV20-1|TRBD2
TGCAGTGCTAGATCGACTAGCGGGGGGGATGCTACGCAGTATTTT
CSARSTSGGDATQYF
>-|TRBJ2-5|TRBV6-6|TRBD2
TGTGCCAGCAGCCCCCTCGGGCTAGCGGGAGGGGAGACCCAGTACTTC
CASSPLGLAGGETQYF
>-|TRBJ2-5|TRBV7-7|TRBD2
TGTGCCAGCAGCTTAAACGGGAGGGGAGAGACCCAGTACTTC
CASSLNGRGETQYF
>-|TRBJ2-7|TRBV27|TRBD2
TGTGCCAGCAGCTCAGAGGCTAGCGGGGACTACGAGCAGTACTTC
CASSSEASGDYEQYF
>-|TRBJ2-2|TRBV5-1|-
TGCGCCAGCAGGGGTAACGGGGAGCTGTTTTTT
CASRGNGELFF
>few|TRBJ2-7|TRBV15|-
TGTGCCACCAGCAGAGCCGCAGTATACGAGCAGTACTTC
CATSRAAVYEQYF
>-|TRBJ2-5|TRBV28|-
TGTGCCAGCCTGAGAGGGGGCGGGAGTTACGAGACCCAGTACTTC
CASLRGGGSYETQYF